This TCR beta chain was captured by sequencing in a study of blood T cell repertoires in COVID-19. Study in general: Italy, Spain and the United States were the sources of the convalescent and acute COVID-19 samples. PBMCs, B-cell-depleted T cells, or T cells were the source of the cDNA or gDNA that made up the material.

Original analysis: Amplification of reference gene primers was used by the study to estimate nucleated cell counts. Assay used: immunoSEQ multiplex PCR; TCRdb lists only in-frame clones, some missing. V, J and clone size were drawn from that table, and D and trimming were deduced from the DNA. The data contain 100,000 to 150,000 clones, 85% to 90% of them singletons. The CDR3 totals 11 residues. The sample consisted of peripheral blood. V is TRBV21-1 and J is TRBJ2-1; the table's TRBD1 call for D was not verified on the DNA. TRBV21-1 is deemed a pseudogene. The origin of this receptor is a man between 65 and 85 years old who had recovered from COVID-19. The CDR3 DNA reads as TGTGCCAGCAGCCCCAGGGGCCCGGAGTTCTTC. This translates into CASSPRGPEFF.